The 19 T cell receptor beta chains in this list originate from one sample, sequenced in a study of blood T cell repertoires in COVID-19. TCRdb's table, derived via immunoSEQ multiplex PCR, lists solely in-frame clones and lacks some. This sample carries hundreds of thousands of clones, 83% of them seen once, and the ten largest clones take 4.8%. The source material was PBMCs or T cells enriched from blood (not recorded which). The source is a woman between 45 and 65 years old who had been exposed to COVID-19.

The chain employs TRBV19 and TRBJ1-5, with TRBD1 matching 9 bases. V trimming: 3 bases; J trimming: 3 bases; junction bases outside the gene matches: 6. Per the germline V gene, CDR1 is LNHDA and CDR2 is SQIVND (reference sequence). CDR3 size: 16 residues. The CDR3 DNA follows: TGTGCCAGTAGTATCAGGACAGGGGCGTTCAATCAGCCCCAGCATTTT. Its protein is CASSIRTGAFNQPQHF.

V and J are TRBV7-8 and TRBJ1-6; TRBD1 agrees at 7 bases. This CDR3 spans 16 amino acids. The germline gives CDR1 SGHVS, CDR2 FQNEAQ. V shed 4 bases, J shed 3 bases, and the junction held 6 bases outside the gene matches. The CDR3 loop reads CASSYEGGNYNSPLHF. The DNA for the CDR3 is TGTGCCAGCAGCTACGAAGGGGGCAACTATAATTCACCCCTCCACTTT.

This clone was seen a few times. Other DNA sequences in this sample translate to the same CDR3. The chain uses TRBV28 and TRBJ1-1; no definite D call. Per germline, CDR1 MDHEN and CDR2 SYDVKM. This CDR3 spans 11 amino acids. Between the trimmed V and J ends, which lost 4 bases and 4 bases, there was a span of 4 bases. DNA for the CDR3: TGTGCCAGCAGTTCTCGCACTGAAGCTTTCTTT. This codes for CASSSRTEAFF.

V is TRBV10-1 and J is TRBJ1-5, with 9 bases that match TRBD1. The V and J ends lost 10 bases and 9 bases, in that order; junction bases with no gene match: 10. Germline CDR1 reads WNHNN; CDR2 reads SYGVQD (reference sequence). The CDR3 is 13 amino acids. The CDR3 coding sequence is TGCGCCAAGACAGGGGGAATGGTCCGGCCCCAGCATTTT. Translating gives CAKTGGMVRPQHF.

The rearrangement joins TRBV25-1 to TRBJ2-2, with 9 bases matching TRBD1. The germline V gene encodes CDR1 MGHDK and CDR2 SYGVNS. The CDR3 spans 14 residues. J was trimmed by 7 bases and V by 7 bases; bases with no gene match: 7. The CDR3 protein is CASTTTGGLGELFF. CDR3 in DNA: TGTGCCAGCACTACCACAGGGGGCCTCGGGGAGCTGTTTTTT.

This sequence joins TRBV6-1 and TRBJ1-6; the match to TRBD1 covers 11 bases. The V and J ends lost 3 bases and 15 bases, in that order; junction bases with no gene match: 7. The CDR3 totals 14 residues. In germline, CDR1 is MNHNS, CDR2 SASEGT. The CDR3, as DNA: TGTGCCAGCAGTGAGAGGACAGGGGGCAGGCTCCTCCACTTT. This gives the protein CASSERTGGRLLHF.

V is TRBV6-4 and J is TRBJ2-7, with 9 bases that match TRBD1. CDR3 length equals 15 residues. Germline V CDR1 and CDR2: MRHNA, SNTAGT. The V gene end was trimmed by 8 bases and the J gene end by 1 base; junction bases not matched to a gene: 9. CDR3 residues: CASSQGTGTSYEQYF. CDR3 nucleotides: TGTGCCAGCTCCCAGGGGACAGGGACTTCCTACGAGCAGTACTTC.

V is TRBV3-1 (or the pseudogene TRBV3-2) and J is TRBJ2-7; 8 nucleotides align to TRBD1. Per the germline V gene, CDR1 is LGHDT and CDR2 is YNNKEL (reference sequence). The V gene end was trimmed by 4 bases and the J gene end by 3 bases; junction bases not matched to a gene: 5. The CDR3 is 14 amino acids. The CDR3 DNA reads TGTGCCAGCAGCCCCGGGACAGGATACTACGAGCAGTACTTC. This codes for CASSPGTGYYEQYF.

This chain links TRBV14 with TRBJ1-6; D not resolved. V was shortened by 2 bases and J by 2 bases, with 7 bases between the two germline ends. CDR1 and CDR2 from the germline V gene are SGHDN and FVKESK. This CDR3 has 15 amino acids. CDR3 region: CASSQTTAYNSPLHF. CDR3 coding DNA: TGTGCCAGCAGCCAAACTACCGCCTATAATTCACCCCTCCACTTT.

This clone was observed a handful of times. The V and J genes are TRBV6-4 and TRBJ1-1; D unresolved. CDR1 and CDR2 from the germline V gene are MRHNA and SNTAGT. V lost 5 bases and J 1 base, leaving 11 bases between the germline ends. The CDR3 is made up of 14 amino acids. The DNA of the CDR3 is TGTGCCAGCAGTCTGGAGTTAGGGAACACTGAAGCTTTCTTT. It translates to CASSLELGNTEAFF.

Note on this clone: At one of its ends the junction is not consistent with the germline gene, which may arise from a read error. The V call is TRBV25-1, the J call TRBJ2-3, with 8 bases identical to TRBD1. This CDR3 spans 15 amino acids. Germline V gives CDR1 MGHDK, CDR2 SYGVNS. Written as DNA, the CDR3 is TGTGCCAGCAGGGAATCAGGGGGCAGGGGAGATACGCAGTATTTT. It translates to CASRESGGRGDTQYF.

This chain connects TRBV10-3 to TRBJ1-5, with D perhaps matching TRBD1 (6 bases). The germline V gene has CDR1 ENHRY and CDR2 SYGVKD. V lost 0 bases to trimming and J lost 0 bases, with 15 bases between them. CDR3 length equals 18 residues. The CDR3 nucleotides are TGTGCCATCAGTGAGTCATTACGGGACACCATTAGCAATCAGCCCCAGCATTTT. Translating it yields CAISESLRDTISNQPQHF.

The chain has TRBV30 and TRBJ1-1; tentatively, D is TRBD1 (6 bases). Germline V gives CDR1 GTSNPN, CDR2 SVGIG (reference sequence). CDR3 length: 13 amino acids. V was clipped by 5 bases and J by 4 bases, with 14 bases between them. For the CDR3, the DNA is TGTGCCTGGTTGGGGCAGGGGATCACTGAAGCTTTCTTT. Residues: CAWLGQGITEAFF.

The chain joins TRBV5-1 to TRBJ1-1, with 7 bases aligning to TRBD1. The CDR3 covers 15 residues. From germline, CDR1 is SGHRS and CDR2 YFSETQ. V lost 3 bases and J lost 5; bases outside the gene matches: 10. The chain's CDR3 is CASSYLVGGATEAFF. For the CDR3, the DNA is TGCGCCAGCAGCTACCTGGTAGGGGGCGCGACTGAAGCTTTCTTT. Complete variable domain (other parts from reference TRBV5-1 and TRBJ1-1): KAGVTQTPRYLIKTRGQQVTLSCSPISGHRSVSWYQQTPGQGLQFLFEYFSETQRNKGNFPGRFSGRQFSNSRSEMNVSTLELGDSALYLCASSYLVGGATEAFFGQGTRLTVV.

The chain joins TRBV7-2 to TRBJ1-5; D unresolved. Trimming stripped 8 bases from V and 2 bases from J, with 13 bases between. Germline CDR1 SGHTA, CDR2 FQGNSA. CDR3 length: 14 residues. CDR3: CASREGMGNQPQHF. The CDR3 coding sequence is TGTGCCAGCCGAGAGGGAATGGGCAATCAGCCCCAGCATTTT.

This clone was recorded once. The rearrangement uses TRBV2 and TRBJ1-6; D is unresolved. Deletions cut 1 base from V and 8 bases from J, with 6 bases between. Germline loops: CDR1 SNHLY, CDR2 FYNNEI. CDR3 size: 13 residues. The CDR3 DNA sequence: TGTGCCAGCAGTGAAGGGGCATATTCACCCCTCCACTTT. It translates to CASSEGAYSPLHF.

J is TRBJ1-1 and V is TRBV29-1, with a weak D call TRBD1 (6 bases). V lost 7 bases and J lost 1, with 13 bases in between. In germline, CDR1 is SQVTM, CDR2 ANQGSEA. The CDR3 contains 13 residues. The CDR3 nucleotides read TGCAGCGCCGACTGGACAGCGAACACTGAAGCTTTCTTT. It specifies CSADWTANTEAFF.

V usage is TRBV5-4 and J usage is TRBJ1-1; unclear D gene. Deletions cut 4 bases from V and 0 bases from J, with 4 bases between. Germline CDR1 is SGHNT and CDR2 is YYREEE (reference sequence). The CDR3 is made up of 12 amino acids. This chain's CDR3 is CASSRVNTEAFF. CDR3 nucleotides: TGTGCCAGCAGCCGGGTGAACACTGAAGCTTTCTTT. Full variable domain (missing parts from reference TRBV5-4 and TRBJ1-1): ETGVTQSPTHLIKTRGQQVTLRCSSQSGHNTVSWYQQALGQGPQFIFQYYREEENGRGNFPPRFSGLQFPNYSSELNVNALELDDSALYLCASSRVNTEAFFGQGTRLTVV.

This CDR3 is CSARGSPGNTIYF. In DNA form, the CDR3 reads TGCAGCGCGAGGGGGAGCCCTGGAAACACCATATATTTT. This chain links TRBV29-1 with TRBJ1-3; TRBD1 is a possible D gene (6 bases). The CDR3 covers 13 residues. Germline lookup yields CDR1 SQVTM and CDR2 ANQGSEA. V lost 7 bases and J lost 2, with 12 bases in between.